The following is a TCR beta chain sequence with its context. Its target is unknown. The sample belongs to a study of cytomegalovirus exposure and HLA in healthy donors. The CDR3 covers 15 residues. CDR1 is MDHEN and CDR2 is SYDVKM in the germline V gene. The ends lost 6 bases at V and 5 bases at J; junction bases unmatched: 7. At sampling all donors were nominally healthy, likely with unrecorded immune exposures. 13 Jbeta primers and 60 Vbeta primers were used for the PCR. This table comes from immunoSEQ multiplex PCR, and its TCRdb copy is limited to in-frame clones, with some not included. The sample has under 95,000 clones; around 72% are singletons. Study findings and constraints: Both high specificity and high sensitivity reportedly marked the classifier's diagnosis of cytomegalovirus status.

The rearrangement uses TRBV28 and TRBJ2-5; 12 bases are shared with TRBD2. The sequenced sample consisted of PBMCs. The TCR comes from a woman in her 40s in good health and CMV-seropositive. In DNA, the CDR3 is TGTGCCAGCAGCCCACTAGCGGGGGGCCGGGAGACCCAGTACTTC. It specifies CASSPLAGGRETQYF.